Each of the 8 T cell receptor beta chains below was sequenced from the same sample in a study of blood T cell repertoires in COVID-19. Profiling relied on immunoSEQ multiplex PCR, and the TCRdb table lists in-frame clones only, not all of them. In the table there are 130,000 to 150,000 clones, more than 80% of which are singletons. What was sequenced was peripheral blood. The receptors come from a woman older than 75 in a cohort sampled during active or convalescent COVID-19.

CDR3 sequence (DNA): TGTGCCAGCAGTGAATCAAGCGGATCACCCTACGAGCAGTACTTC. This sequence encodes CASSESSGSPYEQYF. The V call is TRBV25-1, the J call TRBJ2-7; weak D call: TRBD2 (5 bases). CDR3 length: 15 amino acids. CDR1 and CDR2 from the germline V gene are MGHDK and SYGVNS. V was pared by 1 base and J by 2 bases, with 12 bases between.

The chain recombines TRBV5-1 with TRBJ2-1; 9 bases are a match to TRBD2. Trimming removed 5 bases from V and 5 bases from J; junction bases left unmatched: 2. Per the germline V gene, CDR1 is SGHRS and CDR2 is YFSETQ. This CDR3 is built from 13 residues. For the CDR3, the DNA is TGCGCCAGCAGGCTAGCGGGGAACAATGAGCAGTTCTTC. This gives the protein CASRLAGNNEQFF.

The CDR3 bases are TGTGCCAGCAGTACCCGGGAGAACACTGAAGCTTTCTTT. Its protein product is CASSTRENTEAFF. The rearrangement links TRBV6-5 to TRBJ1-1; D call uncertain. The CDR3 contains 13 residues. The V and J ends lost 5 bases and 1 base respectively, with 8 bases between them. Germline CDR1 and CDR2: MNHEY and SVGAGI.

This rearrangement joins TRBV18 to TRBJ1-1; the D is unclear. The ends were cut back, 0 bases at V and 3 bases at J, with 2 bases in the middle. The germline CDR1 and CDR2 sequences are KGHSH and LQKENI. CDR3 length equals 12 residues. The chain's CDR3 is CASSPPYTEAFF. The CDR3 DNA reads TGTGCCAGCTCACCACCCTACACTGAAGCTTTCTTT.

This chain links TRBV5-1 with TRBJ1-1, with D maybe TRBD1 (6 bases). Trimming pared 6 bases from V and 1 base from J, leaving 13 bases between. The CDR3 loop spans 14 amino acids. Germline V gene data show CDR1 as SGHRS and CDR2 as YFSETQ. The CDR3 coding sequence is TGCGCCAGCACCACTGGGACAACGAACACTGAAGCTTTCTTT. It codes for CASTTGTTNTEAFF.

The V and J genes are TRBV21-1 and TRBJ1-2; no check of the table's D call, TRBD1, against the DNA was made. TRBV21-1 is reported as a pseudogene. This CDR3 spans 19 amino acids. CDR3 sequence (DNA): TGTGCCAGCAGCAATGTTTATGAAACAGGGGTGGAATCTAACTATGGCTACACCTTC. Protein product: CASSNVYETGVESNYGYTF.

This clone was observed once. This rearrangement joins TRBV14 to TRBJ2-5; TRBD1 matches at 9 bases. Germline values: CDR1 SGHDN, CDR2 FVKESK. J gave up 4 bases and V 6 bases, and 9 bases lay outside the gene matches. The CDR3 spans 15 residues. The CDR3 spells CASSQKQGARETQYF. Here the CDR3 DNA reads TGTGCCAGCAGTCAGAAACAGGGGGCGAGAGAGACCCAGTACTTC.

V and J are TRBV7-9 and TRBJ2-7; possibly TRBD1 for D (6 bases). Germline CDR1 is SEHNR and CDR2 is FQNEAQ (reference sequence). The CDR3 has 12 amino acids. V dropped 6 bases and J dropped 12 bases, with 18 bases sitting between them. The CDR3 DNA sequence: TGTGCCAGCAGTCATCAATACCAGGGGTCGTACTTC. Translated, it gives CASSHQYQGSYF.